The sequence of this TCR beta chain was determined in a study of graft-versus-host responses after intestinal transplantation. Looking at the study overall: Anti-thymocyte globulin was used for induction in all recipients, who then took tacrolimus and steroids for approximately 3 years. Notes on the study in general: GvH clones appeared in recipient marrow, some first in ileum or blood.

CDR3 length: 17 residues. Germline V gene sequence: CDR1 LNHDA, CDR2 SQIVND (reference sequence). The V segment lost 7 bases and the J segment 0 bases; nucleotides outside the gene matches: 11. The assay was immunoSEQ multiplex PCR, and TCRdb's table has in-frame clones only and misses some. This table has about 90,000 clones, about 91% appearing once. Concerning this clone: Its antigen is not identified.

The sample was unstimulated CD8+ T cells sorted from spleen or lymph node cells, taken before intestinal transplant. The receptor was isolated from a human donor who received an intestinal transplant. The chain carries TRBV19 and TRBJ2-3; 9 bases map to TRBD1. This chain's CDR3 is CASTLMFGTGSTDTQYF. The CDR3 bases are TGTGCCAGTACCCTGATGTTTGGGACAGGGAGCACAGATACGCAGTATTTT.